Below, one T cell receptor beta chain is given with its context. Its antigen is not identified. The germline V gene has CDR1 PRHDT and CDR2 FYEKMQ (reference sequence). There are 12 residues in the CDR3. Between the trimmed V and J ends, which lost 0 bases and 9 bases, there was a span of 6 bases. Researchers ran the assay at a deep level. The protocol was immunoSEQ multiplex PCR, while the TCRdb copy is restricted to in-frame clones and leaves out a portion. Of about 2.2 million clones listed, approximately 94% are singletons. The record originates from a study of shared clonotypes between healthy human individuals. Findings and limits, study-wide: Tissues were not sampled, only blood, and their repertoires likely differ.

CD45RO-negative, CCR7-selected cells formed the naive CD8 fraction, which excluded terminally differentiated effector memory CD45RA+ cells. Donation came from healthy HIV-negative adults that had no recent acute infections or vaccinations. The specimen sequenced was naive CD8+ T cells from PBMCs. The sequence was obtained from a man between 18 and 35 years old in good health. Some clones in this sample may be carry-over from other donors' samples. The rearrangement links TRBV13 to TRBJ2-1; D is ambiguous. CDR3 loop: CASSLGLSEQFF. CDR3 bases: TGTGCCAGCAGCTTAGGATTAAGTGAGCAGTTCTTC.